Listed here are 27 T cell receptor beta chains from one sample, sequenced in a study of identical twins. TCRdb analysed the 5' RACE reads with MiXCR anew, one entry per CDR3 protein. The sample contains approximately 700,000 distinct CDR3 sequences, around 6.1% of which appear only once. Sequenced: naive T cells sorted from blood. Every receptor here comes from a man aged 18 to 29 in good health.

The chain has TRBV7-2 and TRBJ1-2; no clear D gene. The CDR3 is made up of 16 amino acids. Germline CDR1 reads SGHTA; CDR2 reads FQGNSA. Trimming removed 5 bases at V and 3 bases at J, with 19 bases between. The CDR3 reads CASSAEARTGDYGYTF. CDR3 nucleotides: TGTGCCAGCAGCGCAGAAGCCCGGACCGGGGACTATGGCTACACCTTC.

This clonotype was detected ten times or more. This chain links TRBV25-1 with TRBJ1-1, with a possible D match to TRBD1 (5 bases). Germline assignment: CDR1 MGHDK and CDR2 SYGVNS. V lost 8 bases, J lost 1 base, and 11 bases lay in between. This CDR3 has 13 residues. The CDR3 coding sequence is TGTGCCAGCCGGTGGGGGAAGAACACTGAAGCTTTCTTT. Protein product: CASRWGKNTEAFF.

This clonotype was recorded many times. The V call is TRBV6-1, the J call TRBJ1-1; 11 bases are shared with TRBD1. This CDR3 is 13 amino acids long. V lost 6 bases, J lost 10 bases, and 7 bases stayed unmatched. The V gene's germline CDR1 is MNHNS and CDR2 SASEGT. CDR3 in DNA: TGTGCCAGCAGCCCCCCGGGACAGGGGGGAGCTTTCTTT. This codes for CASSPPGQGGAFF.

The chain employs TRBV15 and TRBJ2-7; no clear D. The CDR3 is made up of 14 amino acids. Trimming left V 5 bases short and J 5 bases short, with 16 bases between. Germline CDR1 reads LNHNV; CDR2 reads YYDKDF (reference sequence). The CDR3, as DNA: TGTGCCACCAGCGGCGCCGGACCCGGCCACGAGCAGTACTTC. This encodes CATSGAGPGHEQYF.

This clonotype occurred many times. The CDR3 DNA reads TGTGCCAGTAGTATGGGTGGCAGGGAGCTGTTTTTT. It encodes CASSMGGRELFF. The chain recombines TRBV19 with TRBJ2-2; no reliable D call. The CDR3 sequence is 12 residues long. V lost 3 bases, J lost 9 bases, and 8 bases lay in between. The germline gives CDR1 LNHDA, CDR2 SQIVND (reference sequence).

Only a few counts were recorded for this clonotype. V usage is TRBV6-2 or TRBV6-3 and J usage is TRBJ2-7; TRBD2 might be the D (5 bases). CDR1 is MNHEY and CDR2 is SVGEGT in the germline V gene. Trimming took 2 bases from V and 3 from J, leaving 17 bases between them. The CDR3 consists of 16 residues. CDR3 in amino acids: CASSYIGLATYYEQYF. The CDR3 DNA is TGTGCCAGCAGTTACATCGGACTCGCTACCTACTACGAGCAGTACTTC.

CDR3 sequence: CASSEGGQSLLAKNIQYF. The CDR3 coding sequence is TGTGCCAGCAGCGAGGGGGGACAGAGTTTATTAGCCAAAAACATTCAGTACTTC. The chain has TRBV9 and TRBJ2-4, with a possible D match to TRBD1 (7 bases). Germline V CDR1 and CDR2: SGDLS, YYNGEE. The CDR3 has 18 residues. Trimming cost V 3 bases and J 0 bases, with 19 bases left between them.

This clonotype was seen ten or more times. The chain joins TRBV20-1 to TRBJ2-1; 10 bases line up with TRBD2. Per the germline V gene, CDR1 is DFQATT and CDR2 is SNEGSKA (reference sequence). The CDR3 runs 14 residues. The J segment lost 5 bases and the V segment lost 0 bases, leaving 1 base of the junction unmatched. DNA of the CDR3: TGCAGTGCTAGAGATGGGACTAGCGACAATGAGCAGTTCTTC. This sequence encodes CSARDGTSDNEQFF.

The chain couples TRBV10-3 to TRBJ2-6, with 8 bases identical to TRBD1. The CDR3 totals 13 residues. The germline V gene encodes CDR1 ENHRY and CDR2 SYGVKD. V dropped 11 bases and J dropped 2; count of bases not matched to a gene: 2. The CDR3 loop reads CAVQGAGANVLTF. The CDR3 bases are TGTGCCGTACAGGGGGCTGGGGCCAACGTCCTGACTTTC.

This clonotype has ten or more counts. The V gene is TRBV5-1, the J gene TRBJ2-3; TRBD1 matches at 7 bases. Germline V gene data show CDR1 as SGHRS and CDR2 as YFSETQ. V shed 2 bases and J 2 bases; nucleotides not matched to a gene: 2. The CDR3 contains 14 residues. The CDR3 loop is CASSLQGITDTQYF. The CDR3 region has the DNA TGCGCCAGCAGCTTACAGGGGATCACAGATACGCAGTATTTT.

The CDR3 DNA reads as TGCGCCAGCAGCCAAGTAGGACGGCCGAGGGAGACCCAGTACTTC. Amino acids: CASSQVGRPRETQYF. The chain carries TRBV4-1 and TRBJ2-5, with D hard to call. This CDR3 spans 15 amino acids. V lost 1 base and J 5 bases, leaving 14 bases between the germline ends. Germline CDR1 is MGHRA and CDR2 is YSYEKL.

This clonotype was observed a handful of times. The chain recombines TRBV6-1 with TRBJ2-1; TRBD2 agrees at 10 bases. The CDR3 sequence is 14 residues long. Germline values: CDR1 MNHNS, CDR2 SASEGT. The ends lost 10 bases at V and 5 bases at J; junction bases unmatched: 8. CDR3 coding DNA: TGTGCCACCGCTCGGACTAGCGGAAACAATGAGCAGTTCTTC. It is translated as CATARTSGNNEQFF.

There are many counts of this clonotype. V is TRBV28 and J is TRBJ2-7, with 8 bases matching TRBD2. With V trimmed by 6 bases and J by 2 bases, 3 bases remained unmatched. The germline CDR1 and CDR2 sequences are MDHEN and SYDVKM. The CDR3 is 13 residues long. CDR3 DNA: TGTGCCAGCAGGACTAGCGAAGCCTACGAGCAGTACTTC. Translation: CASRTSEAYEQYF.

This clonotype was seen ten or more times. The V call is TRBV5-1, the J call TRBJ1-4, with a possible D match to TRBD1 (5 bases). The germline V gene has CDR1 SGHRS and CDR2 YFSETQ. V was trimmed by 1 base and J by 4 bases, leaving 8 bases between them. This CDR3 is built from 14 residues. CDR3 nucleotides: TGCGCCAGCAGCTTGCAAGGGGATAATGAAAAACTGTTTTTT. Encoded protein: CASSLQGDNEKLFF.

This clonotype showed up many times. The chain links TRBV7-6 to TRBJ1-1; 10 nucleotides align to TRBD1. Germline V CDR1 and CDR2: SGHVS, FNYEAQ. This CDR3 contains 14 residues. V gave up 2 bases and J gave up 4 bases; unmatched junction bases: 1. For the CDR3, the DNA is TGTGCCAGCAGCTTAAGGGACAGGGGCACTGAAGCTTTCTTT. As protein: CASSLRDRGTEAFF.

The CDR3 is CASSPGPIGAEAFF. DNA for the CDR3: TGTGCCAGCAGCCCGGGACCCATCGGGGCTGAAGCTTTCTTT. The chain links TRBV3-1 to TRBJ1-1; D perhaps matches TRBD1 (5 bases). V gave up 4 bases and J gave up 6 bases, with 15 bases separating them. The CDR3 length is 14 residues. Looked up from germline, CDR1 is LGHDT and CDR2 is YNNKEL (reference sequence).

This clonotype was found a few times. The V gene is TRBV5-1, the J gene TRBJ1-2; 9 bases match TRBD1. The CDR3 has 17 amino acids. Germline values: CDR1 SGHRS, CDR2 YFSETQ. V was pared by 0 bases and J by 0 bases, with 6 bases of the junction left unmatched. This chain's CDR3 is CASSLAGQGHSNYGYTF. The CDR3 nucleotides read TGCGCCAGCAGCTTGGCAGGACAGGGGCACTCTAACTATGGCTACACCTTC.

This clonotype was seen only a few times. The rearrangement uses TRBV12-3 or TRBV12-4 and TRBJ2-1, with D possibly TRBD1 on 6 matching bases. There are 12 residues in the CDR3. Trimming shortened V by 5 bases and J by 9 bases, and 11 bases separated the two germline ends. CDR3 bases: TGTGCCAGCAGTGCCAGGGGCGGTGAGCAGTTCTTC. Translation: CASSARGGEQFF.

This clonotype was recorded many times. This chain connects TRBV7-9 to TRBJ1-4, with D perhaps matching TRBD1 (5 bases). The V gene lost 5 bases and the J gene lost 8 bases, with 12 bases spanning the gap. The CDR3 spans 13 residues. From germline, CDR1 is SEHNR and CDR2 FQNEAQ (reference sequence). The CDR3 bases are TGTGCCAGCAGCCCGGGGCGGAGGGAAAAACTGTTTTTT. Its protein is CASSPGRREKLFF.

This clonotype was found many times. J is TRBJ2-1 and V is TRBV28, with D tentatively TRBD2 (6 bases). Trimming removed 1 base from V and 1 base from J, with 8 bases in between. CDR1 is MDHEN and CDR2 is SYDVKM in the germline V gene. The CDR3 has 15 residues. The CDR3 spells CASSLSSASYNEQFF. The CDR3 DNA is TGTGCCAGCAGTTTATCTAGCGCATCCTACAATGAGCAGTTCTTC.

V usage is TRBV6-5 and J usage is TRBJ2-1; D is undetermined. The CDR3 extends over 14 amino acids. Trimming pared 0 bases from V and 3 bases from J, leaving 6 bases between. The germline V gene encodes CDR1 MNHEY and CDR2 SVGAGI. Here the CDR3 DNA reads TGTGCCAGCAGTTACTCGGAAAGCTACAATGAGCAGTTCTTC. Amino acids: CASSYSESYNEQFF.

This clonotype was seen ten or more times. This sequence joins TRBV5-1 and TRBJ2-5, with D possibly matching TRBD2 (5 bases). The ends were cut back, 2 bases at V and 4 bases at J, with 12 bases in the middle. Germline values: CDR1 SGHRS, CDR2 YFSETQ. The CDR3 contains 14 residues. The CDR3 region has the DNA TGCGCCAGCAGCTTCCCGGGAAAAGGAGAGACCCAGTACTTC. Protein sequence: CASSFPGKGETQYF.

This clonotype was counted only a few times. V gene TRBV11-2 combines with J gene TRBJ2-1; D is possibly TRBD1 or TRBD2 (5 bases each). V was cut by 4 bases and J by 10 bases, with 23 bases left in between. Germline V lookup: CDR1 SGHAT, CDR2 FQNNGV. The CDR3 runs 16 residues. The CDR3 bases are TGTGCCAGCAGCTCCCAGCGGTTGCAGGGAATAGGGGAGCAGTTCTTC. Translation gives CASSSQRLQGIGEQFF. Together with reference TRBV11-2 and TRBJ2-1, the CDR3 gives the full variable domain: EAGVAQSPRYKIIEKRQSVAFWCNPISGHATLYWYQQILGQGPKLLIQFQNNGVVDDSQLPKDRFSAERLKGVDSTLKIQPAKLEDSAVYLCASSSQRLQGIGEQFFGPGTRLTVL.

There are many counts of this clonotype. The chain employs TRBV5-6 and TRBJ1-1; no clear D gene. Germline lookup yields CDR1 SGHDT and CDR2 YYEEEE. Between the trimmed V and J ends, which lost 1 base and 1 base, there was a span of 5 bases. This CDR3 comprises 13 residues. DNA of the CDR3: TGTGCCAGCAGCTTGATGGAGAACACTGAAGCTTTCTTT. This sequence encodes CASSLMENTEAFF.

This clonotype turned up a few times. Here the CDR3 DNA reads TGTGCCAGCAGCTTATCTTCACTCCCGAACACTGAAGCTTTCTTT. The encoded protein is CASSLSSLPNTEAFF. This sequence joins TRBV7-2 and TRBJ1-1, with D unresolved. Trimming stripped 2 bases from V and 1 base from J, with 11 bases between. The CDR3 is 15 residues long. Germline CDR1 SGHTA, CDR2 FQGNSA.

This clonotype was counted ten times or more. This chain uses TRBV7-9 with TRBJ2-2; D is ambiguous. This CDR3 has 12 residues. From germline, CDR1 is SEHNR and CDR2 FQNEAQ (reference sequence). Trimming shortened V by 5 bases and J by 6 bases, and 7 bases separated the two germline ends. This chain's CDR3 is CASSALAGELFF. For the CDR3, the DNA is TGTGCCAGCAGCGCCTTGGCCGGGGAGCTGTTTTTT.

Ten or more counts support this clonotype. The CDR3 DNA follows: TGCGCCAGCAGCTTACAGGGAGGGACGTCAGATACGCAGTATTTT. It is translated as CASSLQGGTSDTQYF. This chain links TRBV5-1 with TRBJ2-3; a possible D gene is TRBD2 (7 bases). Germline values: CDR1 SGHRS, CDR2 YFSETQ. V shed 2 bases and J shed 4 bases, with 14 bases lying between them. The CDR3 is made up of 15 amino acids.